This T cell receptor (beta chain) appears in the sequencing data of a study of cytomegalovirus exposure and HLA in healthy donors. General observations from the study: A missense variant in DCLRE1C was later tied to TCR beta V- and J-gene trimming. Immune exposure information available was restricted to CMV serostatus.

As for this clone: Its antigen is as yet unknown.

Between the trimmed V and J ends, which lost 2 bases and 5 bases, there was a span of 14 bases. The germline CDR1 and CDR2 sequences are SGHRS and YFSETQ. The CDR3 extends over 14 amino acids. A multiplex PCR was run with 60 Vbeta primers and 13 Jbeta primers. Sequencing was performed with immunoSEQ multiplex PCR; in TCRdb, only in-frame clones are kept and a portion is missing. In the table there are 100,000 or so clones, 60% to 75% of which are singletons. The material sequenced was PBMCs. The V and J genes are TRBV5-1 and TRBJ2-7; possible D gene TRBD2, 6 bases. This sequence originates from a man in his forties in good health and CMV-seropositive. The CDR3 spells CASSFLGSPHEQYF. CDR3 DNA sequence: TGCGCCAGCAGCTTCCTCGGGAGTCCCCACGAGCAGTACTTC.